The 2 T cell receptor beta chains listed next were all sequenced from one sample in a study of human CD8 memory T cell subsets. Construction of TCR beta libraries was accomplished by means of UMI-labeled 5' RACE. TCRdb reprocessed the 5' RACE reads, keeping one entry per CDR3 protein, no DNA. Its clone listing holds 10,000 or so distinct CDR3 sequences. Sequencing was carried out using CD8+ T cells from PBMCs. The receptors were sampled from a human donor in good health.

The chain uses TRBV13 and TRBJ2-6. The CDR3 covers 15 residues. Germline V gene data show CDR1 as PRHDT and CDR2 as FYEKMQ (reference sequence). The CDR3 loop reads CASSLSLSGANVLTF.

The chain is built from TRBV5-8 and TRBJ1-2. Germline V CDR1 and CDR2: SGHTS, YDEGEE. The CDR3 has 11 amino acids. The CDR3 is CASSLNYGYTF.